The clone carrying this T cell receptor beta chain showed up just a few times. Its antigen is unknown. This specimen comes from a study of cytomegalovirus exposure and HLA in healthy donors. Study-level findings and limits: The productive fraction for most TCR beta V segments was about 87% or about 30% in an earlier analysis. The classifier reportedly diagnosed cytomegalovirus status with high sensitivity and specificity. Among TCR beta chains, those listed as cytomegalovirus-associated numbered about 150. Several of the most significant clusters appeared, in a later analysis, to be linked to common viral pathogens.

With 4 bases removed from V and 2 bases from J, the gap between germline ends came to 5 bases. The CDR3 is 12 residues long. CDR1 and CDR2 from the germline V gene are KGHSH and LQKENI. PCR amplification relied on 60 Vbeta primers (plus 13 Jbeta primers). Data came from immunoSEQ multiplex PCR; TCRdb stores just in-frame clones and leaves some out. Of approximately 130,000 clones listed, around 79% are singletons. This receptor was taken from a woman in her forties in good health and CMV-seronegative. The V call is TRBV18, the J call TRBJ1-2; the D is unclear. The sample was PBMCs. CDR3 sequence (DNA): TGTGCCAGCTCACTTCAGAACTATGGCTACACCTTC. Amino acid sequence: CASSLQNYGYTF.